Presented here are 21 T cell receptor beta chains from one specimen sequenced in a study of tumor and adjacent non-tumor tissue in lung cancer listed by TCRdb under 2018. Libraries were constructed by multiplex PCR. Sequencing was carried out with an Illumina HiSeq 2500. TCRbeta libraries were constructed through three rounds of nested PCR with primers (Table S4) according to protocols adapted from ARM-PCR. TCRdb trimmed the raw reads at Q25, called clones with MiXCR and kept productive beta chains. Entries that share a CDR3 protein sequence are merged under the most common genes and DNA. Across this sample there are more than 85,000 distinct CDR3 sequences, with 62% seen only once. 15% to 20% of the sample belongs to the ten largest clones. RNA was extracted from bulk unsorted tissue and checked for quality with a NanoDrop ND-1000 and an Agilent 2100. The normal lung samples consisted of distant non-tumor tissue collected more than 3 cm from the tumor edge.

The source material was distant non-tumor lung tissue. These receptors were obtained from a man in his fifties or sixties with non-small cell lung cancer.

This clonotype was observed many times. A read error may explain this, as a much larger clone is one base away. This sequence joins TRBV29-1 and TRBJ2-3; 7 bases agree with TRBD2. The CDR3 sequence is 14 residues long. The junction had 15 bases not matched to a gene; V was cut back by 7 bases and J by 8 bases. Looked up from germline, CDR1 is SQVTM and CDR2 is ANQGSEA. The chain's CDR3 is CSAGGSSASGTQYF. The CDR3 bases are TGCAGCGCGGGGGGTTCTAGTGCCTCAGGTACGCAGTATTTT.

V and J are TRBV7-9 and TRBJ2-5, with 7 bases lining up with TRBD2. V was pared by 5 bases and J by 4 bases, with 10 bases of the junction left unmatched. The CDR3 spans 15 residues. Germline lookup yields CDR1 SEHNR and CDR2 FQNEAQ (reference sequence). The CDR3 spells CASSKGGLVGETQYF. The DNA of the CDR3 is TGTGCCAGCAGCAAAGGCGGACTAGTGGGAGAGACCCAGTACTTC.

This clonotype was seen more than once but under ten times. A read error may explain this, as a much larger clone is one base away. The chain carries TRBV6-2 or TRBV6-3 and TRBJ2-3; 13 positions match TRBD2. This CDR3 region has 18 residues. Germline V gives CDR1 MNHEY, CDR2 SVGEGT. CDR3 nucleotides: TGTGCCAGCAGTACCCGACTAGCGGGGGGTCCTAGCACAGATGCGCAGTATTTT. Translating it yields CASSTRLAGGPSTDAQYF.

There are many counts of this clonotype. The rearrangement links TRBV6-5 to TRBJ2-4, with D uncertain. The V gene's germline CDR1 is MNHEY and CDR2 SVGAGI. The CDR3 totals 14 residues. V lost 2 bases, J lost 0 bases, and 5 bases lay in between. CDR3 amino acids: CASSYLGAKNIQYF. CDR3 DNA sequence: TGTGCCAGCAGTTACCTCGGAGCCAAAAACATTCAGTACTTC.

This clonotype was seen a handful of times. A read error may explain this, as a much larger clone is one base away. This chain uses TRBV4-1 with TRBJ1-1, with D tentatively TRBD1 (5 bases). Trimming stripped 1 base from V and 1 base from J, with 13 bases between. The CDR3 has 16 residues. Germline CDR1 and CDR2: MGHRA and YSYEKL. The CDR3 region is CASSQVRGARNTEAFF. CDR3 coding DNA: TGCGCCAGCAGCCAAGTACGCGGGGCAAGGAACACTGAAGCTTTCTTT.

Concerning this clonotype itself: A read error may account for a junction end that differs from germline. V gene TRBV29-1 combines with J gene TRBJ2-5, with 8 positions matching TRBD2. CDR1 SQVTM and CDR2 ANQGSEA come from the germline V gene. This CDR3 has 15 residues. As DNA, the CDR3 is TGCATCGTTCGTAAAACGGGAGGGCCGGCAGAGACGCAGTACTTC. Protein product: CIVRKTGGPAETQYF.

As for this clonotype: The conserved phenylalanine or tryptophan normally closing the CDR3 is absent here, so this likely arose from a read error. This rearrangement joins TRBV12-3 or TRBV12-4 to TRBJ2-3; 8 bases map to TRBD2. J lost 2 bases, V lost 5 bases, and 3 bases had no gene match. The CDR3 is made up of 14 amino acids. CDR3 sequence reads: CASSQAGDTDTQYL. Here the CDR3 DNA reads TGTGCCAGCAGTCAAGCGGGAGACACAGATACGCAGTATTTA.

This clonotype was detected once. The chain links TRBV19 to TRBJ1-5; TRBD1 is a possible D gene (5 bases). This CDR3 has 13 residues. CDR1 and CDR2 (germline): LNHDA, SQIVND (reference sequence). V gave up 5 bases and J gave up 8 bases, with 13 bases separating them. CDR3 residues: CASSPDIQEPQHF. The DNA of the CDR3 is TGTGCCAGTAGTCCGGACATACAGGAGCCCCAGCATTTT.

The V and J genes are TRBV20-1 and TRBJ2-7; D is possibly TRBD1 (5 bases). The CDR3 has 15 residues. The germline CDR1 and CDR2 sequences are DFQATT and SNEGSKA (reference sequence). V was shortened by 2 bases and J by 1 base, with 15 bases between the two germline ends. This CDR3 reads CSARPSQQVSYEQYF. The CDR3 DNA follows: TGCAGTGCTAGACCATCACAACAGGTATCCTACGAGCAGTACTTC.

Remarks on this clonotype: A read error is likely, as this CDR3 ends without the conserved phenylalanine or tryptophan. The CDR3 sequence: CASSLVGDEQFL. CDR3 sequence (DNA): TGTGCCAGCAGCTTGGTTGGGGACGAGCAGTTCCTC. The chain recombines TRBV5-6 with TRBJ2-1; D assignment may be TRBD1 or TRBD2 (5 bases each). Trimming cost V 0 bases and J 10 bases, with 8 bases left between them. The CDR3 is 12 residues long. Germline loops: CDR1 SGHDT, CDR2 YYEEEE.

As to this clonotype: A much larger clone differs by one base, so this may be a read error. The CDR3 does not end in the conserved phenylalanine or tryptophan, so this is likely a read error. The chain employs TRBV5-5 and TRBJ2-1; the match to TRBD1 covers 9 bases. CDR1 is SGHKS and CDR2 is YYEKEE in the germline V gene (reference sequence). V shed 1 base, J shed 4 bases, and the junction held 3 bases outside the gene matches. There are 15 residues in the CDR3. The CDR3 reads CASSLQGTGYNEQFI. CDR3 in DNA: TGTGCCAGCAGCTTGCAAGGGACAGGGTACAATGAGCAGTTCATC.

Worth noting for this clonotype: The junction shows a germline mismatch at one end, possibly a read error. The V call is TRBV12-3 or TRBV12-4, the J call TRBJ2-7; maybe TRBD1 (8 bases). This CDR3 comprises 14 residues. Here the CDR3 reads CARREGQVSYGQYF. The CDR3 DNA reads as TGTGCCAGGAGGGAGGGACAGGTCTCCTACGGGCAGTACTTC.

This clonotype was observed at least ten times. The chain carries TRBV11-2 and TRBJ2-3; the D is unclear. V gave up 5 bases and J gave up 6 bases, with 15 bases separating them. Per the germline V gene, CDR1 is SGHAT and CDR2 is FQNNGV. The CDR3 totals 14 residues. The CDR3 region is CASSPSGPRDTQYF. The CDR3 DNA is TGTGCCAGCAGCCCGTCGGGCCCGCGGGATACGCAGTATTTT.

A remark on this clonotype: A much larger clone differs from this one at a single base, so this may be a read error. The chain joins TRBV5-4 to TRBJ1-1; D unresolved. V was clipped by 2 bases and J by 10 bases, with 9 bases between them. The CDR3 extends over 11 amino acids. The germline CDR1 and CDR2 sequences are SGHNT and YYREEE (reference sequence). The CDR3 DNA reads TGTGCCAGCAGCTTCGGGGTGGCAGCTTTCTTT. Translation: CASSFGVAAFF.

A remark on this clonotype: A read error may produce the germline difference seen at one junction end. V gene TRBV6-2 or TRBV6-3 combines with J gene TRBJ2-2; D uncertain. Looked up from germline, CDR1 is MNHEY and CDR2 is SVGEGT. There are 12 residues in the CDR3. CDR3 sequence (DNA): TGTGTCAGCCGTAGATCAAACAGGGAGCTGTTTTTT. Its translation is CVSRRSNRELFF.

Note on this clonotype: At one of its ends the junction is not consistent with the germline gene, which may arise from a read error. Here the CDR3 reads CPSSERRGSVTDTQYF. CDR3 nucleotide sequence: TGTCCCAGCAGTGAGCGAAGGGGTTCTGTCACAGATACGCAGTATTTT. The chain couples TRBV12-3 or TRBV12-4 to TRBJ2-3, with D tentatively TRBD1 (5 bases). This CDR3 is 16 amino acids long.

With regard to this clonotype: The germline gene is not matched at one end of the junction; a read error may be the cause. The chain couples TRBV11-2 to TRBJ2-1; a possible D gene is TRBD2 (6 bases). Germline V lookup: CDR1 SGHAT, CDR2 FQNNGV. The CDR3 is made up of 15 amino acids. The CDR3 bases are TGTGCCAGCAGCTTATCCGGGAGTTCCTACAATGGGCAGTTCTTC. Protein sequence: CASSLSGSSYNGQFF.

As regards this clonotype: Because it lacks the conserved phenylalanine or tryptophan at the end, this CDR3 is likely a read error. The CDR3 is CASSETPRPTVGQPQHL. In DNA form, the CDR3 reads TGTGCCAGCAGTGAAACTCCCCGCCCGACAGTCGGTCAGCCCCAGCATTTA. J is TRBJ1-5 and V is TRBV2, with D tentatively TRBD1 (5 bases). The CDR3 covers 17 residues. Germline V lookup: CDR1 SNHLY, CDR2 FYNNEI. With 2 bases removed from V and 6 bases from J, the gap between germline ends came to 20 bases.

To note about this clonotype: This may be a read error: a much more frequent sequence differs by one nucleotide. The chain has TRBV29-1 and TRBJ1-5; 7 positions match TRBD1. Germline V CDR1 and CDR2: SQVTM, ANQGSEA. The V gene end was trimmed by 6 bases and the J gene end by 4 bases; junction bases not matched to a gene: 12. The CDR3 covers 15 residues. For the CDR3, the DNA is TGCAGCGTCCTATTCAGACAGGGCGCAAATCAGCCCCAGCATTTT. This sequence encodes CSVLFRQGANQPQHF.

On this clonotype itself: Sequence at one end of the junction differs from germline and may be a read error. The V gene is TRBV5-4, the J gene TRBJ2-7; TRBD2 is a possible D gene (6 bases). Germline V gene lookup returns CDR1 SGHNT and CDR2 YYREEE (reference sequence). The CDR3 is 15 residues long. CDR3 protein: CARSLQFAGSYEQYF. The CDR3 nucleotides are TGTGCCAGGAGCTTGCAGTTTGCGGGAAGTTACGAGCAGTACTTC.

V is TRBV4-1 and J is TRBJ1-2; the D is unclear. Trimming took off 0 bases at V and 10 bases at J, with 18 bases between the two ends. The CDR3 is 15 residues long. The germline V gene has CDR1 MGHRA and CDR2 YSYEKL. The CDR3 here is CASSQEYPSRADYTF. CDR3 in DNA: TGCGCCAGCAGCCAAGAGTATCCCTCACGGGCCGACTACACCTTC.